The rows below give T cell receptor beta chains drawn from one sample of a study of cytomegalovirus exposure and HLA in healthy donors. Generated by immunoSEQ multiplex PCR, the TCRdb table keeps only in-frame clones and is missing some. This table has about 140,000 clones, 76% appearing once. Material: PBMCs. The receptors here all came from a male donor in good health and CMV-seronegative. Both conserved end residues are part of each CDR3. A D gene is named only where the DNA matches it firmly. Size is stated for part of the rows, as once, few or many counts, or as a class when the clone is expanded.

TRBD2 | - | TRBJ2-1 | TRBV5-4 | TGTGCCAGCAGGGACGGGACTAGCGGTCACAATGAGCAGTTCTTC | CASRDGTSGHNEQFF
TRBD1 | - | TRBJ2-5 | TRBV9 | TGTGCCAGCAGCGCCGGACAGGGGGCGGGTGAGCAGTACTTC | CASSAGQGAGEQYF
- | - | TRBJ2-3 | TRBV11-3 | TGTGCCAGCGGGAAGGGAGAGACAGATACGCAGTATTTT | CASGKGETDTQYF
TRBD2 | - | TRBJ2-3 | TRBV5-4 | TGTGCCAGCCGGGAGGGCGGGCCGCTGAGCACAGATACGCAGTATTTT | CASREGGPLSTDTQYF
- | - | TRBJ2-5 | TRBV11-2 | TGTGCCAGCAGCTCACATGTTGAGGAAGTCGGGACCCAGTACTTC | CASSSHVEEVGTQYF
- | few | TRBJ2-3 | TRBV7-2 | TGTGCCAGCAGCTCCATGACTGGCACAGATACGCAGTATTTT | CASSSMTGTDTQYF
TRBD1 | - | TRBJ2-7 | TRBV28 | TGTGCCAGCAGTTCGCTTGGGGCAGGGGGCTCCTACGAGCAGTACTTC | CASSSLGAGGSYEQYF
TRBD1 | - | TRBJ1-6 | TRBV6-6 | TGTGCCAGCAGTTACTCCGGCGACAGGGCGGTTTCACCCCTCCACTTT | CASSYSGDRAVSPLHF
- | - | TRBJ1-1 | TRBV28 | TGTGCCAGCAGTTTATGGGGATATTCCGGGGCGAGGGGGTTGGTTGCTTTCTTT | CASSLWGYSGARGLVAFF
TRBD1 | - | TRBJ2-2 | TRBV7-9 | TGTGCCAGCAGCTCACGTTTGGGACAGAGAATTTACACCGGGGAGCTGTTTTTT | CASSSRLGQRIYTGELFF
- | - | TRBJ2-2 | TRBV7-3 | TGTGCCAGCAGCTCCCAGGGTTTCGACACCGGGGAGCTGTTTTTT | CASSSQGFDTGELFF
- | medium-sized | TRBJ1-3 | TRBV5-1 | TGCGCCAGCAGCTTGGGACCAGTAGGAGGCTCTGGAAACACCATATATTTT | CASSLGPVGGSGNTIYF
- | - | TRBJ1-1 | TRBV7-9 | TGTGCCAGCACCCCCGACCCCCGCGCGAGTAGGAGAGAAGCTTTCTTT | CASTPDPRASRREAFF
- | - | TRBJ2-5 | TRBV30 | TGTGCCTGGAGTACATTGGGGGCGAAAGAGACCCAGTACTTC | CAWSTLGAKETQYF
- | - | TRBJ1-6 | TRBV7-9 | TGTGCCAGCAGCTTAGAGCAGGGCCAGGATCCACCCCTCCACTTT | CASSLEQGQDPPLHF
TRBD2 | - | TRBJ2-3 | TRBV4-1 | TGCGCCAGCAGCCAAACTTTAGCGGGGGGCGCAGATACGCAGTATTTT | CASSQTLAGGADTQYF
- | - | TRBJ1-2 | TRBV30 | TGTGCCTGGAGTGAAGGGGGTGGCTACACCTTC | CAWSEGGGYTF
TRBD1 | - | TRBJ2-1 | TRBV6-5 | TGTGCCAGCAGCGGGACAGGGGTCTACAATGAGCAGTTCTTC | CASSGTGVYNEQFF
- | - | TRBJ1-3 | TRBV4-2 | TGTGCCAGCAGCCAAGATGAGTTCTCTGGAAACACCATATATTTT | CASSQDEFSGNTIYF
TRBD2 | - | TRBJ2-2 | TRBV4-1 | TGCGCCAGCAGCCAAGTTGACGGGGGACTAGCGGGAGAGCGCTGGGAGCTGTTTTTT | CASSQVDGGLAGERWELFF
TRBD1 | - | TRBJ2-7 | TRBV6-1 | TGTGCCAGCGAAATACAGGGGGCGGGAGTGAGCGAGCAGTACTTC | CASEIQGAGVSEQYF
TRBD1 | - | TRBJ1-5 | TRBV6-5 | TGTGCCAGCAGAGACAGGGCCAATCAGCCCCAGCATTTT | CASRDRANQPQHF
TRBD2 | - | TRBJ2-3 | TRBV19 | TGTGCCAGTAGTTGGTCTAGCGGAGGAGATACGCAGTATTTT | CASSWSSGGDTQYF
- | - | TRBJ1-2 | TRBV7-9 | TGTTCCAGCAGCCAACAGGGAAGATCCACCGCTAACTATGGCTACACCTTC | CSSSQQGRSTANYGYTF
TRBD2 | - | TRBJ2-5 | TRBV4-1 | TGCGCCAGCAGCCGGGGACTAGCGGGGCAAGAGACCCAGTACTTC | CASSRGLAGQETQYF
TRBD1 | - | TRBJ2-1 | TRBV7-6 | TGTGCCAGCAGCTCCCGACAGGGGACCTACAATGAGCAGTTCTTC | CASSSRQGTYNEQFF
- | - | TRBJ1-1 | TRBV7-9 | TGTTCCAGCAGCTCGAGTACGAGGGTGAAGAGCACTGAAGCTTTCTTT | CSSSSSTRVKSTEAFF
TRBD1 | - | TRBJ2-2 | TRBV7-8 | TGTGCCAGCATCAAGCCGGGACAGGGCACCGGGGAGCTGTTTTTT | CASIKPGQGTGELFF
- | - | TRBJ2-1 | TRBV9 | TGTGCCAGCAGCCTAGGGGGGCTAGCGGTCGATGAGCAGTTCTTC | CASSLGGLAVDEQFF
TRBD1 | - | TRBJ1-2 | TRBV28 | TGTGCCAGCATGAAGGGGGCGGATGGCTACACCTTC | CASMKGADGYTF
- | - | TRBJ1-4 | TRBV6-1 | TGTGCCAGCAGTGGTTTCGGTTCCGGTGGTGAAAAACTGTTTTTT | CASSGFGSGGEKLFF
- | - | TRBJ2-4 | TRBV6-5 | TGTGCCAGCAGTTACGGCAGGGCCCAAAACATTCAGTACTTC | CASSYGRAQNIQYF
- | - | TRBJ2-1 | TRBV5-6 | TGTGCCAGCAGCAGACCCGGGACACCACACAATGAGCAGTTCTTC | CASSRPGTPHNEQFF
TRBD1 | once | TRBJ1-5 | TRBV9 | TGTGCCAGCGGAGGACAGGGCCCAAGTCAGCCCCAGCATTTT | CASGGQGPSQPQHF
- | - | TRBJ2-1 | TRBV13 | TGTGCCAGCAGCTTAGAAGGGGCCCATGAGCAGTTCTTC | CASSLEGAHEQFF
- | - | TRBJ1-4 | TRBV2 | TGTGCCAGCTCACCCCAGGGGTGGGCTAATGAAAAACTGTTTTTT | CASSPQGWANEKLFF
- | - | TRBJ1-1 | TRBV28 | TGTGCCAGCTGGGCCAGGGGTGGCACTGAAGCTTTCTTT | CASWARGGTEAFF